The 4 T cell receptor beta chains below come from one sample, sequenced in a study of cytomegalovirus exposure and HLA in healthy donors. PCR was performed using 60 Vbeta and 13 Jbeta primers. The table came from immunoSEQ multiplex PCR; TCRdb's copy has only in-frame clones and leaves some out. The table lists around 96,000 clones, more than 70% of them singletons. The material sequenced was PBMCs. The source of these receptors is a man aged 18 to 29 in good health and CMV-seronegative.

The rearrangement joins TRBV2 to TRBJ1-3, with D unclear. The germline V and J ends were trimmed by 5 bases and 0 bases, with 11 bases remaining between them. The CDR3 runs to 15 residues. Looked up from germline, CDR1 is SNHLY and CDR2 is FYNNEI. The DNA for the CDR3 is TGTGCCAGCAGTTTTGACGGGAGCTCTGGAAACACCATATATTTT. Amino acids: CASSFDGSSGNTIYF.

The chain uses TRBV9 and TRBJ1-2; 11 positions match TRBD1. V lost 2 bases to trimming and J lost 7 bases; unmatched junction nucleotides: 7. Germline V lookup: CDR1 SGDLS, CDR2 YYNGEE. The CDR3 is 15 amino acids. The CDR3 DNA reads TGTGCCAGCAGCGTGGACGGACAGGGGGCGTTTGGCTACACCTTC. Translated, it gives CASSVDGQGAFGYTF. The full variable domain, in which reference TRBV9 and TRBJ1-2 provide the parts outside the CDR3, is DSGVTQTPKHLITATGQRVTLRCSPRSGDLSVYWYQQSLDQGLQFLIQYYNGEERAKGNILERFSAQQFPDLHSELNLSSLELGDSALYFCASSVDGQGAFGYTFGSGTRLTVV.

The rearrangement uses TRBV30 and TRBJ2-2, with TRBD1 identical over 7 bases. Looked up from germline, CDR1 is GTSNPN and CDR2 is SVGIG (reference sequence). CDR3 length: 14 amino acids. V was pared by 3 bases and J by 4 bases, with 5 bases of the junction left unmatched. The CDR3, as DNA: TGTGCCTGGAGCGCGGACAGGTTCACCGGGGAGCTGTTTTTT. Protein sequence: CAWSADRFTGELFF.

The chain joins TRBV7-9 to TRBJ1-1, with no clear D. Trimming took off 3 bases at V and 1 base at J, with 6 bases between the two ends. The germline V gene has CDR1 SEHNR and CDR2 FQNEAQ (reference sequence). CDR3 length: 13 residues. CDR3 coding DNA: TGTGCCAGCAGCTTCTCGGGGAACACTGAAGCTTTCTTT. As protein: CASSFSGNTEAFF.